One T cell receptor (beta chain) is described in this entry. The sample originates from a study of control samples from healthy donors and cancer patients. Here immunoSEQ multiplex PCR was the method, and the copy in TCRdb shows in-frame clones only, minus some. The sample shows about 160,000 clones, roughly 90% of them seen only once. CDR3 length: 15 amino acids. V was clipped by 5 bases and J by 1 base; unmatched bases: 5. The germline V gene has CDR1 SEHNR and CDR2 FQNEAQ (reference sequence). V gene TRBV7-9 combines with J gene TRBJ1-1; 9 nucleotides agree with TRBD1. The sequence was collected from a man aged 25-45 years in good health. Sequenced: blood. Here the CDR3 reads CASSPLGQGNTEAFF. CDR3 coding DNA: TGTGCCAGCAGCCCCTTGGGACAGGGGAACACTGAAGCTTTCTTT.